This TCR beta chain was sequenced for a study of graft-versus-host responses after intestinal transplantation (dated by TCRdb to about 2021). Study-wide context: Recipients received multivisceral, liver-intestinal, or isolated intestinal transplants. Every recipient was given anti-thymocyte globulin induction, then maintenance tacrolimus and steroids for around three years. After intestinal transplantation, graft-versus-host and host-versus-graft alloreactive T cell clones in the graft, circulation and bone marrow were tracked using bulk TCR-beta CDR3 sequencing. To identify alloreactive clones, pre-transplant mixed lymphocyte reaction products were sequenced and then compared with unstimulated pre-transplant donor and recipient T cells. The cohort enrolled under 25 intestinal transplant recipients including one retransplant, and a few patients lacking pretransplant specimens were excluded. A peak of at least 4% donor T cells among recipient peripheral blood mononuclear cells was the definition used for donor T cell macrochimerism. Rather than going through the commercial service, samples from a few later patients were sequenced in-house on an Illumina MiSeq and processed with MiXCR. The research as a whole found: In patients with donor T cell macrochimerism, the allografts had high GvH to HvG T cell clonal ratios. The relatively low number and heterogeneity of intestinal transplant patients limited the conclusions. Early after transplant, declines in HvG clones were associated with peak levels of circulating GvH clones. GvH clones were detected in recipient bone marrow, and some of these GvH clones were observed earlier in ileal mucosa or blood, consistent with an intestinal mucosal origin.

Points on this clone: It has no known antigen specificity. No base-level quality is on record; no much larger clone is a single base apart.

Library construction relied on the immunoSEQ multiplex PCR assay. For most patients, genomic DNA was isolated using the Qiagen DNeasy Blood and Tissue Kit and was shipped frozen to Adaptive Biotechnologies for TCR sequencing. High-throughput TCR-beta CDR3 sequencing of genomic DNA from most patients was performed by Adaptive Biotechnologies. The authors' pipeline ran thus. TCR sequencing data were retrieved from Adaptive's ImmunoSEQ software for roughly 17 patients, whereas a few other patients were processed with MiXCR and VDJtools. To correct CD4 versus CD8 sorting errors, any sequence found in both subsets at a frequency ratio below 5:1 was removed. CDR3 nucleotide sequences shared by donor and recipient were removed because the origin of these sequences could not be assigned. At least 2-fold expansion over unstimulated cells and a minimum CFSE-low frequency of 0.002% (template counts) or 0.001% (read counts) were required for clones to be classified as alloreactive. A clone was considered mappable if detected in the sequenced pre-transplant spleen, lymph node, or MLR CFSE-low populations of the donor or recipient. Cumulative frequency of alloreactive clones was calculated as a percentage of all sequences weighted by copy number. TCRdb's version of the immuneACCESS table is confined to in-frame rearrangements and falls short of the full clone set. An unresolved V gene accounts for under half of the shortfall where checked; the remainder is of unknown origin. The V and J calls and clone size are taken from that table; D and trimming were inferred from the DNA. The sample table shows about 86,000 clones, and roughly nine tenths are seen once. Clones ranked in the top ten supply more than 0.25% of the sample.

The trim is 5 bases for V and 6 bases for J, with a gap of 23 bases between the germline ends. CDR1 and CDR2 are drawn from the germline V gene (reference sequence): LNHDA, SQIVND. The CDR3 holds 16 amino acids from the cysteine to the phenylalanine. Just CDR3 DNA is preserved here, 48 bases in frame from base 1. In light of the paper, this sample's time point label describes: cells obtained before transplantation from donor or recipient. CD3+CD4+ and CD3+CD8+ populations were FACS-sorted from unstimulated pre-transplant donor and recipient cells taken from spleen or lymph nodes. The clonotype comes from a human donor who was the organ donor for an intestinal transplant. This material consisted of unstimulated CD4+ T cells sorted from spleen or lymph node cells, taken before transplant. In this chain, TRBV19 is recombined with TRBJ2-7; TRBD1 is perhaps the D gene, given 5 matching bases. The DNA sequence is TGTGCCAGTAGTCCCCTCCCCAGGGTGGTAACGAGCGAGCAGTACTTC. Its translation reads: CASSPLPRVVTSEQYF.